Listed below are T cell receptor beta chains from one sample, sequenced in a study of shared clonotypes between healthy human individuals. The method was immunoSEQ multiplex PCR; TCRdb's version includes in-frame clones alone and lacks a portion of them. The sample includes 950,000 to 1,100,000 clones, about 75% of them seen just once. Sample: memory CD4+ T cells sorted from blood. The receptor source for this set is a man between 18 and 35 years old in good health. CDR3s include the opening cysteine and the closing phenylalanine or tryptophan.

v_call	j_call	cdr3_aa
TRBV28	TRBJ1-6	CASSYRYPSSYNSPLHF
TRBV30	TRBJ2-1	CAWGSASGMYNEQFF
TRBV30	TRBJ2-5	CAWSVGRGWETQYF
TRBV19	TRBJ1-1	CASSIIGTGRYTEAFF
TRBV19	TRBJ1-1	CASSASKYTEAFF
TRBV7-6	TRBJ2-2	CASSLGLANTGELFF
TRBV29-1	TRBJ1-3	CSVSSGGFSGNTIYF
TRBV7-2	TRBJ2-5	CASSLGRTAGGLETQYF
TRBV29-1	TRBJ2-7	CSVGQKPYEQYF
TRBV7-8	TRBJ1-3	CASSLVIPGNTIYF
TRBV11-2	TRBJ1-1	CASSLSQGGRNTEAFF
TRBV5-6	TRBJ2-6	CASSPEASGANVLTF
TRBV28	TRBJ2-2	CASSLQGASTGELFF
TRBV5-5	TRBJ1-4	CASSLGGTATNEKLFF
TRBV6-1	TRBJ2-3	CASTLHSTDTQYF
TRBV9	TRBJ2-5	CASSGSGRGLQETQYF
TRBV6-1	TRBJ1-1	CASRPRTMNTEAFF
TRBV19	TRBJ2-5	CASRTGGWEETQYF
TRBV19	TRBJ2-7	CASSVRVGYSYEQYF
TRBV6-1	TRBJ2-7	CASSVGMKGGRAYGEQYF
TRBV5-1	TRBJ2-1	CASRSGTSGRDNEQFF
TRBV9	TRBJ2-5	CASSVVQGETQYF
TRBV5-4	TRBJ2-4	CASSRSREVAKNIQYF
TRBV18	TRBJ2-3	CASSRDGSTDTQYF
TRBV4-3	TRBJ2-6	CASSQDRSEAGANVLTF
TRBV21-1	TRBJ2-7	CASSTEDRAPYEQYF
TRBV27	TRBJ1-4	CASSLSVRYNEKLFF
TRBV10-2	TRBJ2-7	CASRLHGGAYEQYF
TRBV6-1	TRBJ1-5	CASSDLSQGTQPQHF
TRBV30	TRBJ2-5	CAWRREAGETQYF
TRBV5-4	TRBJ2-5	CASSVDRAVSETQYF
TRBV7-9	TRBJ2-7	CATSLGGSYEQYF
TRBV5-4	TRBJ1-5	CASSYLGAYSNQPQHF
TRBV5-1	TRBJ1-6	CASSRDRAPTRDSPLHF
TRBV29-1	TRBJ1-2	CSVGDRGFNGYTF
TRBV14	TRBJ2-5	CASSQEGRGETQYF
TRBV28	TRBJ2-1	CASSWDNEQFF
TRBV11-1	TRBJ2-1	CASSPPPGSNEQFF
TRBV2	TRBJ1-2	CASSGDYHGYTF
TRBV19	TRBJ1-1	CASIPGGGRAFF
TRBV5-4	TRBJ2-3	CASSAVQGDTQYF
TRBV19	TRBJ1-2	CASSIFGGDYGYTF
TRBV10-2	TRBJ2-5	CASSETYQETQYF
TRBV2	TRBJ2-7	CASSGRERQASSYEQYF
TRBV5-1	TRBJ2-1	CASSSRTSGTHNEQFF
TRBV28	TRBJ1-2	CASTWGTSGYGYTF
TRBV7-9	TRBJ2-1	CASSPGLAGNNEQFF
TRBV30	TRBJ2-1	CAWSVSVIGGAASEQFF
TRBV9	TRBJ2-6	CASSPHPGTETRSGANVLTF
TRBV27	TRBJ1-3	CASSPNGSGNTIYF
TRBV18	TRBJ1-4	CASSSTGRPNEKLFF
TRBV5-1	TRBJ2-7	CASSLATSGEGEQYF
TRBV11-2	TRBJ2-1	CASSRQRRIQFF